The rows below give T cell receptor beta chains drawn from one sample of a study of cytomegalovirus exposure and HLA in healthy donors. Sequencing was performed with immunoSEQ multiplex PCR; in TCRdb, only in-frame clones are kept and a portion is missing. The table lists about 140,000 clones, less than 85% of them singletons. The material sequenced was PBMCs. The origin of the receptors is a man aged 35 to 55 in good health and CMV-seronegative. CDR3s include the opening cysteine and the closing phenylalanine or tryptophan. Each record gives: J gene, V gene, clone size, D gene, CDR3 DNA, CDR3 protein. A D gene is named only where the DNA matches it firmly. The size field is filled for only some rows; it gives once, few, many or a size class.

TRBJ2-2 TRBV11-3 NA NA TGTGCCAGCAGCTTGAGGAACACCGGGGAGCTGTTTTTT CASSLRNTGELFF
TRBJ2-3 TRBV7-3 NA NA TGTGCCAGCAGCTTAAGGGGGGGGGCTGGAGATACGCAGTATTTT CASSLRGGAGDTQYF
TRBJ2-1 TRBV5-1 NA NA TGCGCCAGCAGCTTGGCCGACGGGGTGGTCAAGGGATTTATAAATGAGCAGTTCTTC CASSLADGVVKGFINEQFF
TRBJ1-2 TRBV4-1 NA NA TGCGCCAGCAGCCAATTTCGGGATAACTATGGCTACACCTTC CASSQFRDNYGYTF
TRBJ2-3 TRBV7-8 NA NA TGTGCCAGCAGCTTAGCCCCCGGTTCAAGCACAGATACGCAGTATTTT CASSLAPGSSTDTQYF
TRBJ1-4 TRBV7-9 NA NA TGTGCCAGCAGCTTAGTTCCCCTGACAGGCGAAAAACTGTTTTTT CASSLVPLTGEKLFF
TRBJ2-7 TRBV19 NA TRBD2 TGTGCCAGTAGTATTGGGACTAGCGGACTTTACGAGCAGTACTTC CASSIGTSGLYEQYF
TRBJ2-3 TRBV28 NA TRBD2 TGTGCCAGCAGTTTATCGGCGGGGGGGCCTCTCACAGATACGCAGTATTTT CASSLSAGGPLTDTQYF
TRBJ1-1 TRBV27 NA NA TGTGCCAGCAGTTTATACTTTGGCACTGAAGCTTTCTTT CASSLYFGTEAFF
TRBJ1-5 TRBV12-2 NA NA TGTGCAAGTCACACGCGGGGCAGCGCGAATCAGCCCCAGCATTTT CASHTRGSANQPQHF
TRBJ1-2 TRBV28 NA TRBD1 TGCGGGACAGGGGGCCTCTATGGCTACACCTTC CGTGGLYGYTF
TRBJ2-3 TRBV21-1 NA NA TGTGCCAGCAGCAAAGCTGGACAGGTGACAGATACGCAGTATTTT CASSKAGQVTDTQYF
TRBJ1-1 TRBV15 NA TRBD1 TGTGCCACCAGTAGAGTACAGGGGGCGAATACTGAAGCTTTCTTT CATSRVQGANTEAFF
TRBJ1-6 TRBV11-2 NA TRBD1 TGTGCCAGCAGCTGGGAAGGGACAGTAGATTCACCCCTCCACTTT CASSWEGTVDSPLHF
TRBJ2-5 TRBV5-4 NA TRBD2 TGTGCCAGCAGCTTGTCGAAGCGGGGGGGCCGAGAGACCCAGTACTTC CASSLSKRGGRETQYF
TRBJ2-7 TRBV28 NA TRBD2 TGTGCCAGCAGTGCGGGACTAGCGGGTGACGAGCAGTACTTC CASSAGLAGDEQYF
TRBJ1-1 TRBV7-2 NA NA TGTGCCAGCAGCTTGTATCGTATGAACACTGAAGCTTTCTTT CASSLYRMNTEAFF
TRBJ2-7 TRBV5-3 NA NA TGTGCCAGAAGCTTTTGGAGGGAGGAAAGTCCCTACGAGCAGTACTTC CARSFWREESPYEQYF
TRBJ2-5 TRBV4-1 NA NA TGCGCCAGCAGCCAAGATCGGCCCCTAGGGGCCCAGTACTTC CASSQDRPLGAQYF
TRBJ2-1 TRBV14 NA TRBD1 TGTGCCAGCAGCCATTTACAGGGGGCGGAGGTCAATGAGCAGTTCTTC CASSHLQGAEVNEQFF
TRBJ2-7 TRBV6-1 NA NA TGTGTCAGCAGGGAACTCTACCCCTACGAGCAGTACTTC CVSRELYPYEQYF
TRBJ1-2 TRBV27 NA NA TGTGCCAGCAGTTTAACGGGGTTTGGCTACACCTTC CASSLTGFGYTF
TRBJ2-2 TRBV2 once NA TGTGCCAGCAGTGTACAGGCCTCGAACACCGGGGAGCTGTTTTTT CASSVQASNTGELFF
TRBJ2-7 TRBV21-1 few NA TGTGCCAGGGGACAGGATAGAATCTACGAGCAGTACTTC CARGQDRIYEQYF
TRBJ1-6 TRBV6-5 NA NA TGTGCCAGCAGTCTCTACAATTCACCCCTCCACTTT CASSLYNSPLHF
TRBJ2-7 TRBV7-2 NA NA TGTGCCAGCAGCTTAGTAGGGGGAGGGCTTAGTTACGAGCAGTACTTC CASSLVGGGLSYEQYF
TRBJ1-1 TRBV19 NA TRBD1 TGTGCCAGTAGTACGACAGGGGACACTGAAGCTTTCTTT CASSTTGDTEAFF
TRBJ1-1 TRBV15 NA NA TGTGCCACCAGCAGAGATCGTGAAGGGAGCACTGAAGCTTTCTTT CATSRDREGSTEAFF
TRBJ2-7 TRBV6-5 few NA TGTGCCACCCGTCAGGGCGGTCCTTACGAGCAGTACTTC CATRQGGPYEQYF
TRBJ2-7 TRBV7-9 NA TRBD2 TGTGCCAGCAGCTTAGCCGGGACTAGCGGGTACGAGCAGTACTTC CASSLAGTSGYEQYF